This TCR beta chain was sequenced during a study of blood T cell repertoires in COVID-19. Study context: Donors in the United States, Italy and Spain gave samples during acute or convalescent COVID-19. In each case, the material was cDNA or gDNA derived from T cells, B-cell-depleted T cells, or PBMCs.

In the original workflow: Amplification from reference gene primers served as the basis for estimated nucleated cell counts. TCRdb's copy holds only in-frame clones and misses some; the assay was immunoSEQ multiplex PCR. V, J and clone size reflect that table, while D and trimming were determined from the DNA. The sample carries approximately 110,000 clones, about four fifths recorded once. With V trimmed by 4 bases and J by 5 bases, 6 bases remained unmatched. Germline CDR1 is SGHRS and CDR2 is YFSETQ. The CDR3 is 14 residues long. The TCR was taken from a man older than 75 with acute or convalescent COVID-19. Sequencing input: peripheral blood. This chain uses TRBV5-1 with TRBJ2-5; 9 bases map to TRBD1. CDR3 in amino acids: CASSTKQGAETQYF. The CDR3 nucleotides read TGCGCCAGCAGCACCAAACAGGGGGCTGAGACCCAGTACTTC.